This T cell receptor (beta chain) was found in a study of T cell changes during pregnancy in multiple sclerosis. Clones were sequenced by immunoSEQ multiplex PCR, and TCRdb holds only the in-frame ones, with some missing. The sample carries roughly 64,000 clones, almost 97% recorded once. This clone was detected only once. The germline V gene encodes CDR1 SGHNT and CDR2 YYREEE (reference sequence). This CDR3 has 14 amino acids. J lost 7 bases, V lost 4 bases, and 7 bases had no gene match. This chain joins TRBV5-4 and TRBJ2-1; 8 nucleotides agree with TRBD2. The sample in question was CD8+ T cells from peripheral blood mononuclear cells, obtained after pregnancy. The receptor comes from a female donor with multiple sclerosis, enrolled in a pregnancy study. CDR3 in amino acids: CASSPAGVGNEQFF. CDR3 DNA sequence: TGTGCCAGCAGCCCAGCGGGAGTTGGTAATGAGCAGTTCTTC.